The 10 T cell receptor beta chains reported below all come from one sample, sequenced in a study of radiotherapy plus CTLA-4 blockade in lung cancer. The data were produced by immunoSEQ multiplex PCR, yet TCRdb's version contains in-frame clones alone and is incomplete. Of about 76,000 clones listed, around 81% were seen once; the top ten hold roughly 22%. Sequenced material: peripheral blood, taken from a patient treated with radiotherapy plus ipilimumab. The receptors stem from a human donor with non-small cell lung cancer whose response to radiotherapy plus ipilimumab could not be evaluated. Some clones in this sample may be carry-over from other donors' samples.

The chain uses TRBV7-2 and TRBJ2-1; 8 nucleotides match TRBD1. The germline CDR1 and CDR2 sequences are SGHTA and FQGNSA. The V and J ends lost 5 bases and 2 bases, in that order; junction bases with no gene match: 11. The CDR3 is made up of 17 amino acids. The CDR3 nucleotides read TGTGCCAGCAGCCTTTTCGGAGGACAGGGCACCTACAATGAGCAGTTCTTC. Translation gives CASSLFGGQGTYNEQFF. Supplemented by reference TRBV7-2 and TRBJ2-1, the full variable domain reads GAGVSQSPSNKVTEKGKDVELRCDPISGHTALYWYRQSLGQGLEFLIYFQGNSAPDKSGLPSDRFSAERTGGSVSTLTIQRTQQEDSAVYLCASSLFGGQGTYNEQFFGPGTRLTVL.

A word on this clone: This sample also contains other DNA sequences that code for the same CDR3. This chain joins TRBV7-2 and TRBJ1-1; D uncertain. The CDR3 sequence is 13 residues long. Trimming cost V 2 bases and J 1 base, with 5 bases left between them. CDR1 and CDR2 from the germline V gene are SGHTA and FQGNSA. CDR3 sequence reads: CASSLTGNTEAFF. For the CDR3, the DNA is TGTGCCAGCAGCTTAACGGGGAACACTGAAGCTTTCTTT.

The chain recombines TRBV2 with TRBJ2-1; perhaps TRBD1 as D (6 bases). V was pared by 7 bases and J by 3 bases, with 13 bases between. The CDR3 runs 14 residues. Germline CDR1 and CDR2: SNHLY and FYNNEI. CDR3 region: CASIGNRDYNEQFF. CDR3 nucleotides: TGTGCCAGCATTGGGAACAGGGACTACAATGAGCAGTTCTTC.

The rearrangement links TRBV19 to TRBJ1-5, with 10 positions matching TRBD1. The trim removed 7 bases at V and 5 bases at J, leaving 8 bases unmatched. Germline CDR1 LNHDA, CDR2 SQIVND (reference sequence). The CDR3 extends over 15 amino acids. In DNA form, the CDR3 reads TGTGCCAGTAATCGGGGGACAGGGGACCATCAGCCCCAGCATTTT. This sequence encodes CASNRGTGDHQPQHF.

This clone came up once. This rearrangement joins TRBV15 to TRBJ1-2; maybe TRBD1 (6 bases). This CDR3 region has 13 residues. Germline assignment: CDR1 LNHNV and CDR2 YYDKDF (reference sequence). V shed 5 bases and J shed 4 bases, with 11 bases lying between them. CDR3 sequence: CATSQGSGYGYTF. The CDR3 nucleotides are TGTGCCACCAGCCAGGGGTCTGGCTATGGCTACACCTTC.

The V and J genes are TRBV28 and TRBJ1-2; tentative D call: TRBD1 (6 bases). V was trimmed by 3 bases and J by 12 bases, leaving 14 bases between them. CDR1 MDHEN and CDR2 SYDVKM come from the germline V gene. The CDR3 has 12 residues. The CDR3 spells CASSFPTQGNTF. The CDR3 DNA follows: TGTGCCAGCAGTTTCCCCACACAGGGTAACACCTTC.

J is TRBJ2-2 and V is TRBV5-1; D might be TRBD1 (6 bases). Germline CDR1 reads SGHRS; CDR2 reads YFSETQ. This CDR3 has 15 residues. The V end was cut by 1 base, the J end by 2 bases, with 9 bases between. CDR3 sequence (DNA): TGCGCCAGCAGCTTGAGACAGGTTAACACCGGGGAGCTGTTTTTT. Its protein product is CASSLRQVNTGELFF.

This chain's CDR3 is CASSQDRAGSTEAFF. In nucleotides, the CDR3 is TGTGCCAGCAGTCAGGACAGGGCGGGGTCCACTGAAGCTTTCTTT. This chain uses TRBV6-5 with TRBJ1-1, with 8 positions matching TRBD1. V trimming: 5 bases; J trimming: 4 bases; junction bases outside the gene matches: 9. The CDR3 loop spans 15 amino acids. Germline V gives CDR1 MNHEY, CDR2 SVGAGI.

The chain couples TRBV7-2 to TRBJ2-7; no reliable D call. Germline assignment: CDR1 SGHTA and CDR2 FQGNSA. The CDR3 is made up of 13 amino acids. Trimming stripped 5 bases from V and 0 bases from J, with 8 bases between. CDR3 sequence reads: CASSRQASYEQYF. The CDR3 DNA follows: TGTGCCAGCAGCCGTCAGGCCTCCTACGAGCAGTACTTC.

The chain uses TRBV30 and TRBJ1-1; D not certain. Germline V gene lookup returns CDR1 GTSNPN and CDR2 SVGIG (reference sequence). With 3 bases removed from V and 3 bases from J, the gap between germline ends came to 11 bases. This CDR3 contains 13 residues. This CDR3 reads CAWRVQADTEAFF. The CDR3 nucleotides read TGTGCCTGGAGAGTGCAGGCCGACACTGAAGCTTTCTTT.